Detailed here is one TCR beta chain. The data derive from a study of monozygotic twins with cystic fibrosis. Using immunoSEQ multiplex PCR, the repertoire was profiled, and TCRdb retains in-frame clones only, with some absent. The sample contains about 11,000 clones, 85% of which appear only once. The sequenced sample was blood. The sequence was obtained from a man aged 18 to 35 with cystic fibrosis.

The CDR3: CASSAPGWVFF. Here the CDR3 DNA reads TGTGCCAGCAGTGCCCCGGGGTGGGTTTTCTTT. The chain joins TRBV2 to TRBJ1-1; no clear D. The CDR3 sequence is 11 residues long. The V gene's germline CDR1 is SNHLY and CDR2 FYNNEI. The germline V and J ends were trimmed by 4 bases and 13 bases, with 13 bases remaining between them. The full variable domain, completed using reference TRBV2 and TRBJ1-1, is EPEVTQTPSHQVTQMGQEVILRCVPISNHLYFYWYRQILGQKVEFLVSFYNNEISEKSEIFDDQFSVERPDGSNFTLKIRSTKLEDSAMYFCASSAPGWVFFGQGTRLTVV.